This TCR beta chain originates from a study of cytomegalovirus exposure and HLA in healthy donors. General study points: Highly shared sequence variants in one cluster were likely a sequencing artifact. Among CMV-associated TCR beta chains, most appeared HLA-restricted in a later analysis. Across donors, most TCRs were seen rarely, yet some public ones were widespread.

Primers: 60 Vbeta forward and 13 Jbeta reverse. The authors' processing: A follow-up analysis tallied about 80 million unique TCR beta chains, roughly 11 million shared. The repertoire was sequenced with immunoSEQ multiplex PCR; TCRdb's copy has only in-frame clones and lacks some. D and trimming were read from the DNA, whereas the V and J calls and clone size are those reported in that table. This sample has around 200,000 clones, with 82% found just once. This CDR3 is 15 amino acids long. Per the germline V gene, CDR1 is LGHNA and CDR2 is YNFKEQ. V lost 0 bases and J lost 2, with 10 bases in between. Note on this clone: The antigen is unknown.

This receptor was obtained from a man aged 40-49 years in good health and CMV-seropositive. V gene TRBV4-2 combines with J gene TRBJ1-2; no clear D. The source material was PBMCs. The CDR3 loop reads CASSQDSESNYGYTF. The CDR3 DNA is TGTGCCAGCAGCCAAGATTCAGAATCCAACTATGGCTACACCTTC.